This T cell receptor (beta chain) was profiled in a study of T cells in Graves' hyperthyroidism and ophthalmopathy. Whole-study findings and limits: Blood shared most expanded thyroid clonotypes above 0.001. Prediction of ophthalmopathy progression came a median around 6.5 months pre-onset.

Germline CDR1 and CDR2: SGHDT and YYEEEE. This CDR3 spans 15 amino acids. Trimming removed 4 bases from V and 2 bases from J; junction bases left unmatched: 5. Ten or more counts support this clonotype. Its antigen is undetermined. Template material for amplifying TCR beta CDR3 regions consisted of RNA transcripts. An initial round of RT-PCR targeting the TCR CDR3 relied on the HTBI primer set. One entry per CDR3 protein results from TCRdb running MiXCR on the multiplex PCR reads. This table has roughly 420,000 distinct CDR3 sequences, roughly 15% appearing once. Sequencing was performed on blood. The receptor comes from a woman under 30 with Graves' hyperthyroidism. This chain uses TRBV5-6 with TRBJ2-3; TRBD2 matches at 9 bases. CDR3: CASSAGLALTDTQYF. As DNA, the CDR3 is TGTGCCAGCAGCGCTGGACTAGCGCTCACAGATACGCAGTATTTT.